This TCR beta chain was sequenced in a study of blood T cell repertoires in COVID-19. Looking at the study overall: Samples came from the United States, Italy and Spain, spanning acute and convalescent COVID-19. From T cells, B-cell-depleted T cells, or PBMCs came the material, which was cDNA or gDNA.

V was pared by 5 bases and J by 0 bases, with 12 bases between. CDR3 length equals 15 residues. Germline V gene lookup returns CDR1 PRHDT and CDR2 FYEKMQ (reference sequence). TCRdb's table, derived via immunoSEQ multiplex PCR, lists solely in-frame clones and lacks some. The profile shows 160,000 or so clones, approximately 87% of them singletons. The V and J genes are TRBV13 and TRBJ2-3; D may be TRBD2 (6 bases). The sample comprised peripheral blood. This sequence originates from an older woman with acute or convalescent COVID-19. Here the CDR3 reads CASSRRDGSTDTQYF. The DNA of the CDR3 is TGTGCCAGCAGCAGGAGGGACGGAAGCACAGATACGCAGTATTTT.